The 24 T cell receptor beta chains below were found in one sample sequenced in a study of T cell repertoires in cytomegalovirus infection. TCRdb independently ran MiXCR on the reads; one entry per CDR3 protein. The sample has about 600,000 distinct CDR3 sequences; 20% to 25% are singletons. Sequenced input: CD8+ T cells from PBMCs. Every receptor here comes from a human donor in good health (CMV status not recorded). Some clones in this sample may be carry-over from other donors' samples.

This clonotype was counted at least ten times. The chain employs TRBV29-1 and TRBJ1-2; tentatively, D is TRBD1 (5 bases). CDR1 and CDR2 from the germline V gene are SQVTM and ANQGSEA. The CDR3 totals 12 residues. Trimming left V 0 bases short and J 6 bases short, with 8 bases between. Written as DNA, the CDR3 is TGCAGCGTTGAAGATCGGGGGAATGGCTACACCTTC. This sequence encodes CSVEDRGNGYTF. Combining the CDR3 with reference TRBV29-1 and TRBJ1-2 gives the whole variable domain SAVISQKPSRDICQRGTSLTIQCQVDSQVTMMFWYRQQPGQSLTLIATANQGSEATYESGFVIDKFPISRPNLTFSTLTVSNMSPEDSSIYLCSVEDRGNGYTFGSGTRLTVV.

This clonotype was detected only a few times. The V and J genes are TRBV2 and TRBJ2-7, with TRBD2 as a possible D gene (5 bases). Germline CDR1 SNHLY, CDR2 FYNNEI. V gave up 8 bases and J gave up 3 bases, with 11 bases separating them. This CDR3 region has 12 residues. The chain's CDR3 is CASQGGLYEQYV. The CDR3 nucleotides are TGTGCCAGCCAAGGAGGACTCTACGAGCAGTACGTC.

This clonotype was seen a handful of times. V and J are TRBV28 and TRBJ2-7, with TRBD1 as a possible D gene (8 bases). Germline V gene data show CDR1 as MDHEN and CDR2 as SYDVKM. With 3 bases removed from V and 2 bases from J, the gap between germline ends came to 14 bases. The CDR3 contains 15 residues. CDR3 DNA sequence: TGTGCCAGCAGTTTGCGGACAGGGACTACCTACGAGCAGTACGTC. This codes for CASSLRTGTTYEQYV.

Remarks on this clonotype: A read error is possible here, since a much larger clone lies one base away. The V and J genes are TRBV7-2 and TRBJ1-1; D perhaps matches TRBD1 (5 bases). CDR3 length: 11 amino acids. V was pared by 11 bases and J by 5 bases, with 12 bases between. Germline CDR1 is SGHTA and CDR2 is FQGNSA. In DNA form, the CDR3 reads TGTGCCTGCCTCTGGGGGACTGAAGCTTTCTTT. Amino acids: CACLWGTEAFF.

This clonotype came up a few times. CDR3 residues: CASSQQGPTNQPQHF. The DNA for the CDR3 is TGCGCCAGCAGCCAACAGGGGCCCACCAATCAGCCCCAGCATTTT. The chain is built from TRBV23-1 and TRBJ1-5; 7 bases agree with TRBD1. TRBV23-1 falls under the ORF class, with uncertain function. The V segment lost 6 bases and the J segment 3 bases; nucleotides outside the gene matches: 8. CDR3 size: 15 residues.

This clonotype has just a few counts. This rearrangement joins TRBV15 to TRBJ2-3, with D perhaps matching TRBD1 or TRBD2 (5 bases each). Trimming cost V 4 bases and J 0 bases, with 11 bases left between them. In germline, CDR1 is LNHNV, CDR2 YYDKDF (reference sequence). This CDR3 is built from 15 residues. In DNA form, the CDR3 reads TGTGCCACCAGCACCTACAGGACTAGCACAGATACGCAGTATTTT. Its translation: CATSTYRTSTDTQYF.

This chain joins TRBV15 and TRBJ2-3; maybe TRBD2 (5 bases). Trimming stripped 5 bases from V and 8 bases from J, with 14 bases between. CDR1 is LNHNV and CDR2 is YYDKDF in the germline V gene (reference sequence). The CDR3 sequence is 13 residues long. The chain's CDR3 is CATSEGEWGTQYF. The CDR3 DNA is TGTGCCACCAGCGAGGGAGAATGGGGTACGCAGTATTTT.

This clonotype was counted a few times. The rearrangement uses TRBV15 and TRBJ2-7; no clear D. In germline, CDR1 is LNHNV, CDR2 YYDKDF (reference sequence). Trimming removed 4 bases from V and 3 bases from J, with 10 bases in between. CDR3 length: 13 residues. The chain's CDR3 is CATSTPGRYEQYF. Written as DNA, the CDR3 is TGTGCCACCAGCACCCCGGGCCGCTACGAGCAGTACTTC.

The V and J genes are TRBV5-1 and TRBJ1-2, with TRBD1 matching over 11 bases. This CDR3 contains 15 residues. The V gene's germline CDR1 is SGHRS and CDR2 YFSETQ. V shed 3 bases, J shed 7 bases, and the junction held 8 bases outside the gene matches. The CDR3, as DNA: TGCGCCAGCAGCTCAAACGGACAGGGGGCGTTTGGCTACACCTTC. Encoded protein: CASSSNGQGAFGYTF.

This clonotype appeared many times. The V and J genes are TRBV6-5 and TRBJ1-2, with D unresolved. The V gene lost 4 bases and the J gene lost 2 bases, with 14 bases spanning the gap. Per the germline V gene, CDR1 is MNHEY and CDR2 is SVGAGI. This CDR3 region has 15 residues. The CDR3 DNA reads TGTGCCAGCAGTTTGACTTCCTCCAGAAACTATGGCTACACCTTC. It specifies CASSLTSSRNYGYTF.

This chain joins TRBV6-5 and TRBJ1-6; D gene uncertain. In germline, CDR1 is MNHEY, CDR2 SVGAGI. The CDR3 is 16 residues long. Trimming took 10 bases from V and 4 from J, leaving 20 bases between them. The CDR3 region is CANAIRSGMYNSPLHF. Written as DNA, the CDR3 is TGTGCCAATGCGATCCGTTCGGGCATGTATAATTCACCCCTCCACTTT.

The chain links TRBV13 to TRBJ1-2, with D uncertain. Trimming stripped 0 bases from V and 4 bases from J, with 6 bases between. This CDR3 has 13 amino acids. Germline CDR1 PRHDT, CDR2 FYEKMQ (reference sequence). CDR3 in amino acids: CASSLGPTYGYTF. CDR3 DNA: TGTGCCAGCAGCTTAGGCCCCACCTATGGCTACACCTTC.

In its sample, this clonotype was seen a few times. This chain connects TRBV28 to TRBJ2-1; 12 nucleotides match TRBD2. CDR1 MDHEN and CDR2 SYDVKM come from the germline V gene. V dropped 3 bases and J dropped 4; count of bases not matched to a gene: 7. CDR3 length: 17 residues. The CDR3 here is CASSLTSGGLGYNEQFF. The CDR3, as DNA: TGTGCCAGCAGTTTGACTAGCGGGGGCTTGGGATACAATGAGCAGTTCTTC.

V gene TRBV28 combines with J gene TRBJ1-1, with D possibly TRBD1 on 5 matching bases. In germline, CDR1 is MDHEN, CDR2 SYDVKM. This CDR3 is 14 amino acids long. The ends were cut back, 5 bases at V and 1 base at J, with 11 bases in the middle. The CDR3 sequence: CASSPATENTEAFF. The CDR3 DNA follows: TGTGCCAGCAGTCCTGCGACAGAGAACACTGAAGCTTTCTTT.

This clonotype was seen just once. The rearrangement joins TRBV4-2 to TRBJ1-6, with no clear D. Germline V lookup: CDR1 LGHNA, CDR2 YNFKEQ. V was cut by 1 base and J by 11 bases, with 6 bases left in between. The CDR3 has 12 amino acids. The chain's CDR3 is CASSQGSPPLHF. CDR3 sequence (DNA): TGTGCCAGCAGCCAAGGGAGTCCACCCCTCCACTTT.

V usage is TRBV20-1 and J usage is TRBJ2-6; 7 nucleotides agree with TRBD2. J lost 2 bases, V lost 8 bases, and 12 bases had no gene match. This CDR3 region has 16 residues. Germline assignment: CDR1 DFQATT and CDR2 SNEGSKA (reference sequence). The CDR3 sequence: CSTAQGEGPGANVLTF. The DNA of the CDR3 is TGCAGTACTGCCCAAGGGGAGGGGCCTGGGGCCAACGTCCTGACTTTC.

This rearrangement joins TRBV6-6 to TRBJ1-1; a weak D match, TRBD1 (6 bases). V lost 5 bases, J lost 5 bases, and 15 bases lay in between. The CDR3 extends over 14 amino acids. The germline V gene has CDR1 MNHNY and CDR2 SVGAGI (reference sequence). The CDR3 DNA reads as TGTGCCAGCAGTCAGTTAGGGGGGGGGACTGAAGCTTTCTTT. Amino acid sequence: CASSQLGGGTEAFF.

This clonotype was seen ten or more times. The chain recombines TRBV7-8 with TRBJ1-2, with 11 bases fitting TRBD1. V was pared by 3 bases and J by 3 bases, with 3 bases of the junction left unmatched. Germline V gives CDR1 SGHVS, CDR2 FQNEAQ. The CDR3 spans 15 residues. In DNA, the CDR3 is TGTGCCAGCAGCTTGGGGACAGGGGGGTACTATGGCTACACCTTC. It specifies CASSLGTGGYYGYTF.

This chain uses TRBV28 with TRBJ2-1; D unresolved. The germline gives CDR1 MDHEN, CDR2 SYDVKM. The ends were cut back, 2 bases at V and 0 bases at J, with 5 bases in the middle. There are 14 residues in the CDR3. DNA for the CDR3: TGTGCCAGCAGTTTACAAGTCTCCTACAATGAGCAGTTCTTC. Translating it yields CASSLQVSYNEQFF.

The J gene is TRBJ2-7, the V gene TRBV4-2; D not resolved. Between the trimmed V and J ends, which lost 6 bases and 2 bases, there was a span of 8 bases. The CDR3 has 12 amino acids. Germline CDR1 LGHNA, CDR2 YNFKEQ. The CDR3 region has the DNA TGTGCCAGCAGAATATGGGCCTACGAGCAGTACGTC. Amino acid sequence: CASRIWAYEQYV.

The sample holds a few counts of this clonotype. The chain carries TRBV12-3 or TRBV12-4 and TRBJ2-2, with 12 bases lining up with TRBD2. The CDR3 contains 16 residues. Trimming removed 3 bases from V and 6 bases from J; junction bases left unmatched: 5. The CDR3 loop reads CASSFSTSGGPGELFF. CDR3 coding DNA: TGTGCCAGCAGTTTCTCGACTAGCGGGGGCCCCGGGGAGCTGTTTTTT.

V gene TRBV9 combines with J gene TRBJ1-2; TRBD1 aligns across 9 bases. The CDR3 extends over 14 amino acids. In germline, CDR1 is SGDLS, CDR2 YYNGEE. The J segment lost 7 bases and the V segment lost 2 bases, leaving 6 bases of the junction unmatched. This CDR3 reads CASSVGQGPFGYTF. In DNA, the CDR3 is TGTGCCAGCAGCGTCGGACAGGGGCCTTTTGGCTACACCTTC.

This clonotype was picked up many times. The chain uses TRBV7-2 and TRBJ2-2, with D possibly being TRBD1 (6 bases). Germline CDR1 SGHTA, CDR2 FQGNSA. The CDR3 contains 17 residues. The germline V and J ends were trimmed by 5 bases and 2 bases, with 18 bases remaining between them. The CDR3 region is CASSDGTRTLNTGELFF. As DNA, the CDR3 is TGTGCCAGCAGCGACGGGACACGCACATTAAACACCGGGGAGCTGTTTTTT. Together with reference TRBV7-2 and TRBJ2-2, the CDR3 gives the full variable domain: GAGVSQSPSNKVTEKGKDVELRCDPISGHTALYWYRQSLGQGLEFLIYFQGNSAPDKSGLPSDRFSAERTGGSVSTLTIQRTQQEDSAVYLCASSDGTRTLNTGELFFGEGSRLTVL.

The chain joins TRBV20-1 to TRBJ2-7; 7 positions match TRBD2. The CDR3 is made up of 15 amino acids. V was pared by 1 base and J by 2 bases, with 8 bases of the junction left unmatched. In germline, CDR1 is DFQATT, CDR2 SNEGSKA (reference sequence). The CDR3 here is CSARVPGGNPYEQYV. As DNA, the CDR3 is TGCAGTGCTAGAGTTCCCGGGGGGAATCCCTACGAGCAGTACGTC.